These 27 T cell receptor beta chains share one sample of origin, sequenced in a study of graft-versus-host responses after intestinal transplantation. These receptors' antigens are unknown. The assay was immunoSEQ multiplex PCR, and TCRdb's table has in-frame clones only and misses some. The profile shows 75,000 to 100,000 clones, about 93% of them singletons. Sequences were derived from unstimulated CD8+ T cells sorted from spleen or lymph node cells, sampled before intestinal transplant. All receptors derive from a human donor who received an intestinal transplant.

This sequence joins TRBV28 and TRBJ1-3; tentatively, D is TRBD1 (5 bases). CDR1 is MDHEN, CDR2 SYDVKM, per germline. Trimming left V 3 bases short and J 2 bases short, with 8 bases between. This CDR3 contains 14 residues. The DNA of the CDR3 is TGTGCCAGCAGTTTCCCAGGGACTGGAAACACCATATATTTT. Its translation: CASSFPGTGNTIYF.

This chain uses TRBV7-8 with TRBJ1-4; TRBD1 matches 9 bases. V lost 4 bases to trimming and J lost 0 bases; unmatched junction nucleotides: 9. Germline assignment: CDR1 SGHVS and CDR2 FQNEAQ. The CDR3 has 18 amino acids. Here the CDR3 reads CASSSKQGARATNEKLFF. The CDR3 nucleotides are TGTGCCAGCAGCTCGAAACAGGGGGCTCGCGCAACTAATGAAAAACTGTTTTTT. Together with reference TRBV7-8 and TRBJ1-4, the CDR3 gives the full variable domain: GAGVSQSPRYKVAKRGQDVALRCDPISGHVSLFWYQQALGQGPEFLTYFQNEAQLDKSGLPSDRFFAERPEGSVSTLKIQRTQQEDSAVYLCASSSKQGARATNEKLFFGSGTQLSVL.

The chain joins TRBV7-9 to TRBJ2-7; 7 nucleotides line up with TRBD2. CDR3 length equals 14 residues. Germline CDR1 is SEHNR and CDR2 is FQNEAQ (reference sequence). The J segment lost 5 bases and the V segment lost 5 bases, leaving 9 bases of the junction unmatched. CDR3 loop: CASSPPAGPDEQYF. Written as DNA, the CDR3 is TGTGCCAGCAGCCCCCCAGCGGGGCCCGACGAGCAGTACTTC.

This chain links TRBV4-1 with TRBJ2-7, with 11 bases fitting TRBD1. V trimming: 5 bases; J trimming: 5 bases; junction bases outside the gene matches: 11. Germline assignment: CDR1 MGHRA and CDR2 YSYEKL. This CDR3 has 16 residues. This CDR3 reads CASSYYPGQGVHEQYF. CDR3 in DNA: TGCGCCAGCAGCTATTACCCGGGACAGGGGGTCCACGAGCAGTACTTC.

This sequence joins TRBV7-8 and TRBJ2-4, with 9 bases matching TRBD1. The CDR3 is 16 residues long. CDR1 is SGHVS, CDR2 FQNEAQ, per germline. The V and J ends lost 4 bases and 8 bases, in that order; junction bases with no gene match: 12. This CDR3 reads CASSSGEGQGIDIQYF. CDR3 DNA: TGTGCCAGCAGCTCCGGTGAGGGACAGGGAATAGACATTCAGTACTTC.

The chain employs TRBV15 and TRBJ1-2, with D unresolved. Trimming took 3 bases from V and 3 from J, leaving 14 bases between them. Germline CDR1 LNHNV, CDR2 YYDKDF (reference sequence). This CDR3 comprises 15 residues. The CDR3 nucleotides read TGTGCCACCAGCAGGGAAGACACACTAGACTATGGCTACACCTTC. It codes for CATSREDTLDYGYTF.

The rearrangement uses TRBV5-8 and TRBJ2-7; tentative D call: TRBD1 (5 bases). V was pared by 4 bases and J by 6 bases, with 17 bases between. The germline V gene encodes CDR1 SGHTS and CDR2 YDEGEE. CDR3 length equals 14 residues. This CDR3 reads CASSLREAQGEQYF. For the CDR3, the DNA is TGTGCCAGCAGCCTCAGGGAAGCTCAGGGCGAGCAGTACTTC.

The J gene is TRBJ2-7, the V gene TRBV19, with 9 bases that match TRBD1. The V segment lost 10 bases and the J segment 1 base; nucleotides outside the gene matches: 5. This CDR3 is 13 amino acids long. Germline V gene data show CDR1 as LNHDA and CDR2 as SQIVND (reference sequence). CDR3 DNA sequence: TGTGCCACCTCGACAGGGGGATCCTACGAGCAGTACTTC. This gives the protein CATSTGGSYEQYF.

The chain links TRBV5-1 to TRBJ2-2; D perhaps matches TRBD2 (6 bases). The V gene's germline CDR1 is SGHRS and CDR2 YFSETQ. V was trimmed by 0 bases and J by 5 bases, leaving 14 bases between them. The length of the CDR3 is 16 residues. CDR3 amino acids: CASSLEVYRGTGELFF. The CDR3 nucleotides are TGCGCCAGCAGCTTGGAAGTTTACCGGGGGACCGGGGAGCTGTTTTTT.

The genes are TRBV6-1 and TRBJ1-5; D might be TRBD1 (5 bases). V was pared by 1 base and J by 4 bases, with 17 bases between. This CDR3 comprises 17 residues. Germline V gene lookup returns CDR1 MNHNS and CDR2 SASEGT. The chain's CDR3 is CASSEGISFGGNQPQHF. For the CDR3, the DNA is TGTGCCAGCAGTGAAGGGATTAGTTTCGGGGGGAATCAGCCCCAGCATTTT.

The V and J genes are TRBV7-8 and TRBJ1-1; a weak D match, TRBD1 (5 bases). The CDR3 sequence is 14 residues long. V lost 5 bases to trimming and J lost 4 bases, with 14 bases between them. CDR1 SGHVS and CDR2 FQNEAQ come from the germline V gene. As DNA, the CDR3 is TGTGCCAGCAGCCTCAGGGTTTGGGGCACTGAAGCTTTCTTT. Translating gives CASSLRVWGTEAFF. Using reference TRBV7-8 and TRBJ1-1 for the parts outside the CDR3, the full variable domain is GAGVSQSPRYKVAKRGQDVALRCDPISGHVSLFWYQQALGQGPEFLTYFQNEAQLDKSGLPSDRFFAERPEGSVSTLKIQRTQQEDSAVYLCASSLRVWGTEAFFGQGTRLTVV.

The genes are TRBV7-8 and TRBJ2-4; D may be TRBD2 (7 bases). The V end lost 7 bases, the J end lost 1 base, and 17 bases lay between the germline ends. CDR1 SGHVS and CDR2 FQNEAQ come from the germline V gene. The CDR3 has 16 amino acids. The CDR3 DNA reads as TGTGCCAGCAACCCGTCGGGGGGCGAGGCCAAAAACATTCAGTACTTC. Translation: CASNPSGGEAKNIQYF.

The gene calls are TRBV4-1 and TRBJ1-2; 9 bases are shared with TRBD1. There are 14 residues in the CDR3. With V trimmed by 2 bases and J by 4 bases, 2 bases remained unmatched. The V gene's germline CDR1 is MGHRA and CDR2 YSYEKL. The CDR3 region has the DNA TGCGCCAGCAGCCAAAGGACAGGGGCCTATGGCTACACCTTC. Translated, it gives CASSQRTGAYGYTF.

The rearrangement joins TRBV27 to TRBJ1-5, with D perhaps matching TRBD1 (5 bases). CDR3 length equals 14 residues. Trimming cost V 4 bases and J 4 bases, with 11 bases left between them. Germline-derived CDR1 and CDR2 are MNHEY and SMNVEV (reference sequence). The CDR3 region is CASSWGGTNQPQHF. The CDR3 coding sequence is TGTGCCAGCAGTTGGGGGGGTACAAATCAGCCCCAGCATTTT.

The chain combines TRBV19 with TRBJ1-5, with a weak D call TRBD1 (5 bases). The CDR3 runs to 14 residues. V lost 7 bases and J 6 bases, leaving 16 bases between the germline ends. Germline CDR1 is LNHDA and CDR2 is SQIVND (reference sequence). The CDR3 DNA follows: TGTGCCAGTATCCCCCGAGGGGAGGGTCAGCCCCAGCATTTT. It yields the protein CASIPRGEGQPQHF.

The chain recombines TRBV11-2 with TRBJ2-1, with TRBD2 as a possible D gene (6 bases). Trimming cost V 3 bases and J 5 bases, with 26 bases left between them. Germline V CDR1 and CDR2: SGHAT, FQNNGV. This CDR3 region has 19 residues. The CDR3 protein is CASSFPNWPTGTGDNEQFF. CDR3 DNA sequence: TGTGCCAGCAGCTTCCCCAATTGGCCGACCGGGACTGGCGACAATGAGCAGTTCTTC.

The chain has TRBV4-1 and TRBJ1-1; no definite D call. Germline V gene data show CDR1 as MGHRA and CDR2 as YSYEKL. The CDR3 length is 13 residues. V shed 4 bases and J shed 6 bases, with 12 bases lying between them. The DNA for the CDR3 is TGCGCCAGCAGCCCCCAGTTGGTCGCTGAAGCTTTCTTT. It encodes CASSPQLVAEAFF.

This clone was seen a handful of times. This sequence joins TRBV2 and TRBJ1-1; D uncertain. V dropped 6 bases and J dropped 1 base, with 12 bases sitting between them. Looked up from germline, CDR1 is SNHLY and CDR2 is FYNNEI. The CDR3 consists of 14 residues. The DNA of the CDR3 is TGTGCCAGCAGCGGTCACGAGGAGAACACTGAAGCTTTCTTT. Its translation: CASSGHEENTEAFF. The whole variable domain, remainder taken from reference TRBV2 and TRBJ1-1, is EPEVTQTPSHQVTQMGQEVILRCVPISNHLYFYWYRQILGQKVEFLVSFYNNEISEKSEIFDDQFSVERPDGSNFTLKIRSTKLEDSAMYFCASSGHEENTEAFFGQGTRLTVV.

In its sample, this clone was seen a few times. The V gene is TRBV6-1, the J gene TRBJ1-1; 8 positions agree with TRBD1. V lost 6 bases, J lost 7 bases, and 10 bases stayed unmatched. The CDR3 covers 14 residues. Germline CDR1 MNHNS, CDR2 SASEGT. The DNA for the CDR3 is TGTGCCAGCAGGGACAGGGAATGGAGAGGTGAAGCTTTCTTT. This encodes CASRDREWRGEAFF.

The V call is TRBV29-1, the J call TRBJ2-7; perhaps TRBD2 as D (5 bases). V shed 6 bases and J shed 4 bases, with 19 bases lying between them. This CDR3 region has 14 residues. The germline V gene encodes CDR1 SQVTM and CDR2 ANQGSEA. CDR3 loop: CSVREPTNLYEQYF. The DNA of the CDR3 is TGCAGCGTACGGGAACCTACAAACTTATACGAGCAGTACTTC.

This clone showed up just a few times. This CDR3 is CATALSSGNTIYF. In DNA form, the CDR3 reads TGTGCCACAGCGCTGAGCTCTGGAAACACCATATATTTT. The chain employs TRBV19 and TRBJ1-3; D remains unclear. Looked up from germline, CDR1 is LNHDA and CDR2 is SQIVND (reference sequence). Trimming took 10 bases from V and 0 from J, leaving 10 bases between them. The CDR3 length is 13 residues.

The chain couples TRBV9 to TRBJ2-7, with 9 bases fitting TRBD1. V shed 0 bases and J 5 bases; nucleotides not matched to a gene: 12. Germline values: CDR1 SGDLS, CDR2 YYNGEE. This CDR3 region has 17 residues. This CDR3 reads CASSVGLRDREFDEQYF. CDR3 bases: TGTGCCAGCAGCGTAGGACTTCGGGACAGGGAATTCGACGAGCAGTACTTC.

On this clone itself: Other DNA sequences within the sample encode an identical CDR3. The chain employs TRBV9 and TRBJ2-1, with 11 bases fitting TRBD2. Unmatched junction bases numbered 3, after V lost 3 bases and J lost 4 bases. The CDR3 has 15 residues. CDR1 is SGDLS and CDR2 is YYNGEE in the germline V gene. This CDR3 reads CASSAGTSGYNEQFF. For the CDR3, the DNA is TGTGCCAGCAGCGCGGGGACTAGCGGATACAATGAGCAGTTCTTC.

The V and J genes are TRBV4-2 and TRBJ2-3; weak D call: TRBD2 (6 bases). V was clipped by 0 bases and J by 1 base, with 14 bases between them. The CDR3 runs 17 residues. The germline V gene encodes CDR1 LGHNA and CDR2 YNFKEQ. Here the CDR3 DNA reads TGTGCCAGCAGCCAAGATCTCTGGATAGCGGGCACAGATACGCAGTATTTT. Translating it yields CASSQDLWIAGTDTQYF.

This clone is a singleton in its sample. The chain joins TRBV5-5 to TRBJ1-5, with 8 bases lining up with TRBD1. Germline V lookup: CDR1 SGHKS, CDR2 YYEKEE (reference sequence). Trimming cost V 0 bases and J 4 bases; bases outside gene matches: 3. The CDR3 is 15 residues long. The chain's CDR3 is CASSLDRGRNQPQHF. Written as DNA, the CDR3 is TGTGCCAGCAGCTTGGACAGGGGGAGAAATCAGCCCCAGCATTTT.

This clone was recorded only once. J is TRBJ2-3 and V is TRBV28, with 13 bases fitting TRBD2. From germline, CDR1 is MDHEN and CDR2 SYDVKM. J lost 3 bases, V lost 10 bases, and 19 bases had no gene match. This CDR3 region has 19 residues. The CDR3 DNA follows: TGTGCCATCAAAACACCGACTAGCGGGAGGCAGGTTTGGACAGATACGCAGTATTTT. Translation gives CAIKTPTSGRQVWTDTQYF.

This clone showed up just a few times. CDR3 DNA sequence: TGTGCCAGTAGTATAGGAGGACAGACGCTCGGCTTTGGAAACACCATATATTTT. Protein: CASSIGGQTLGFGNTIYF. This chain uses TRBV19 with TRBJ1-3; weak D call: TRBD1 (6 bases). The CDR3 sequence is 18 residues long. Trimming shortened V by 1 base and J by 3 bases, and 19 bases separated the two germline ends. CDR1 and CDR2 (germline): LNHDA, SQIVND (reference sequence).